What follows are 26 T cell receptor beta chains derived from one specimen sequenced in a study of control samples from healthy donors and cancer patients. TCRdb keeps only in-frame clones here, not all; method: immunoSEQ multiplex PCR. The data show about 170,000 clones, about nine tenths seen once. Input material: blood. The source is a woman in her thirties in good health.

The genes are TRBV29-1 and TRBJ2-3; D assignment may be TRBD1 or TRBD2 (5 bases each). The V gene's germline CDR1 is SQVTM and CDR2 ANQGSEA. The CDR3 is 12 amino acids. CDR3 in DNA: TGCGCAACCCGGGACAGCACAGATACGCAGTATTTT. The encoded protein is CATRDSTDTQYF.

This clone was recorded a few times. The rearrangement uses TRBV25-1 and TRBJ1-3; D might be TRBD1 (6 bases). Germline CDR1 is MGHDK and CDR2 is SYGVNS. The length of the CDR3 is 14 residues. V lost 1 base to trimming and J lost 4 bases, with 8 bases between them. In DNA, the CDR3 is TGTGCCAGCAGTGAATCGGGGGCAGGAAACACCATATATTTT. Its translation is CASSESGAGNTIYF.

This rearrangement joins TRBV6-5 to TRBJ2-1; 10 bases are shared with TRBD2. Trimming took 5 bases from V and 3 from J; bases not matched to a gene: 4. The germline gives CDR1 MNHEY, CDR2 SVGAGI. CDR3 length equals 15 residues. CDR3 DNA sequence: TGTGCCAGCAGTCCCCGGACTAGCGGCTACAATGAGCAGTTCTTC. Its translation: CASSPRTSGYNEQFF.

The J gene is TRBJ1-2, the V gene TRBV6-5; the match to TRBD1 covers 8 bases. The CDR3 has 15 residues. Germline V lookup: CDR1 MNHEY, CDR2 SVGAGI. Trimming cost V 0 bases and J 7 bases; bases outside gene matches: 7. CDR3 loop: CASSYSKQGAGGYTF. The CDR3 nucleotides read TGTGCCAGCAGTTACTCGAAGCAGGGGGCGGGTGGCTACACCTTC.

The chain links TRBV19 to TRBJ1-1; D is perhaps TRBD1 (6 bases). The CDR3 is 14 amino acids. Germline values: CDR1 LNHDA, CDR2 SQIVND (reference sequence). V lost 2 bases to trimming and J lost 1 base, with 8 bases between them. The CDR3 reads CASSIRGQNTEAFF. The CDR3 DNA reads as TGTGCCAGTAGTATAAGGGGACAGAACACTGAAGCTTTCTTT.

The chain recombines TRBV3-1 (or the pseudogene TRBV3-2) with TRBJ2-1; 9 nucleotides match TRBD2. Losses at the gene ends were 1 base for V and 6 bases for J; bases not matched to a gene: 7. CDR3 length: 16 amino acids. Germline V gene data show CDR1 as LGHDT and CDR2 as YNNKEL (reference sequence). CDR3 coding DNA: TGTGCCAGCAGCCAAGTTGGCCTAGCGGGACTCAATGAGCAGTTCTTC. It specifies CASSQVGLAGLNEQFF.

The chain employs TRBV23-1 and TRBJ1-1; D is perhaps TRBD1 (5 bases). TRBV23-1 is classed as an ORF, of uncertain function. Trimming pared 0 bases from V and 5 bases from J, leaving 10 bases between. The CDR3 consists of 14 residues. CDR3 DNA sequence: TGCGCCAGCAGTCAATCGCAGGGTTGGACTGAAGCTTTCTTT. Translation: CASSQSQGWTEAFF.

The genes are TRBV24-1 and TRBJ2-5, with 10 bases lining up with TRBD1. The length of the CDR3 is 16 residues. CDR1 is KGHDR and CDR2 is SFDVKD in the germline V gene. V shed 7 bases and J 0 bases; nucleotides not matched to a gene: 7. Here the CDR3 reads CATSPRTGGYQETQYF. For the CDR3, the DNA is TGTGCCACCAGCCCCCGGACAGGGGGTTACCAAGAGACCCAGTACTTC.

The rearrangement joins TRBV6-2 or TRBV6-3 to TRBJ1-5, with D tentatively TRBD1 (5 bases). V lost 4 bases to trimming and J lost 5 bases, with 9 bases between them. The CDR3 is made up of 13 amino acids. Per germline, CDR1 MNHEY and CDR2 SVGEGT. CDR3 coding DNA: TGTGCCAGCAGTTCCCCGGGGGATCAGCCCCAGCATTTT. Its protein product is CASSSPGDQPQHF.

The V gene is TRBV13, the J gene TRBJ2-3; D is undetermined. V lost 2 bases and J 1 base, leaving 4 bases between the germline ends. Per the germline V gene, CDR1 is PRHDT and CDR2 is FYEKMQ (reference sequence). The CDR3 loop spans 13 amino acids. This chain's CDR3 is CASSLPGTDTQYF. CDR3 DNA sequence: TGTGCCAGCAGCTTACCCGGCACAGATACGCAGTATTTT.

The chain uses TRBV11-2 and TRBJ2-2, with D perhaps TRBD1 or TRBD2 (5 bases each). V was trimmed by 2 bases and J by 4 bases, leaving 8 bases between them. CDR3 size: 14 residues. The germline V gene encodes CDR1 SGHAT and CDR2 FQNNGV. CDR3 protein: CASSLSGSTGELFF. In DNA, the CDR3 is TGTGCCAGCAGCTTATCAGGGAGCACCGGGGAGCTGTTTTTT.

This clone occurred once. The chain couples TRBV30 to TRBJ2-2; 11 bases are shared with TRBD2. The ends lost 7 bases at V and 6 bases at J; junction bases unmatched: 1. Germline V gene sequence: CDR1 GTSNPN, CDR2 SVGIG (reference sequence). The CDR3 runs 12 residues. This chain's CDR3 is CALLAGAGELFF. As DNA, the CDR3 is TGTGCCTTACTAGCGGGAGCCGGGGAGCTGTTTTTT.

The rearrangement uses TRBV21-1 and TRBJ1-5; the D call in the table, TRBD1, was not verified against the DNA. TRBV21-1 is described as a pseudogene. The length of the CDR3 is 13 residues. CDR3 protein: CASNGQGNQPQHF. The CDR3 DNA sequence: TGTGCCAGCAACGGACAGGGCAATCAGCCCCAGCATTTT.

The chain is built from TRBV6-5 and TRBJ1-4; tentatively, D is TRBD1 (6 bases). V was pared by 6 bases and J by 0 bases, with 11 bases between. Germline CDR1 and CDR2: MNHEY and SVGAGI. CDR3 size: 15 residues. The CDR3, as DNA: TGTGCCAGCAGACAGGGAGTAGCAACTAATGAAAAACTGTTTTTT. This translates into CASRQGVATNEKLFF.

V usage is TRBV21-1 and J usage is TRBJ2-5; no check of the table's D call, TRBD2, against the DNA was made. TRBV21-1 is annotated as a pseudogene. This CDR3 contains 15 residues. CDR3 amino acids: CASSKFPGCQETQYF. CDR3 in DNA: TGTGCCAGCAGCAAATTCCCGGGATGCCAAGAGACCCAGTACTTC.

The rearrangement joins TRBV10-1 to TRBJ2-2, with D hard to call. The length of the CDR3 is 13 residues. The germline V gene encodes CDR1 WNHNN and CDR2 SYGVQD (reference sequence). Trimming removed 4 bases at V and 4 bases at J, with 7 bases between. CDR3 DNA: TGCGCCAGCAGTGGTCAACTCACCGGGGAGCTGTTTTTT. This gives the protein CASSGQLTGELFF.

The chain employs TRBV19 and TRBJ2-7; D call uncertain. The CDR3 is made up of 14 amino acids. Trimming pared 0 bases from V and 0 bases from J, leaving 6 bases between. Looked up from germline, CDR1 is LNHDA and CDR2 is SQIVND (reference sequence). The CDR3 bases are TGTGCCAGTAGTATAGAGATGAGCTCCTACGAGCAGTACTTC. Translation gives CASSIEMSSYEQYF. Full variable domain (remainder filled in from reference TRBV19 and TRBJ2-7): DGGITQSPKYLFRKEGQNVTLSCEQNLNHDAMYWYRQDPGQGLRLIYYSQIVNDFQKGDIAEGYSVSREKKESFPLTVTSAQKNPTAFYLCASSIEMSSYEQYFGPGTRLTVT.

This chain joins TRBV19 and TRBJ1-2; D unclear. CDR1 LNHDA and CDR2 SQIVND come from the germline V gene (reference sequence). V was pared by 5 bases and J by 3 bases, with 7 bases between. This CDR3 region has 12 residues. The CDR3 nucleotides read TGTGCCAGTAGTTTTAGGGACTATGGCTACACCTTC. Its translation is CASSFRDYGYTF.

The gene calls are TRBV7-9 and TRBJ2-7; 7 positions agree with TRBD1. V shed 6 bases and J 0 bases; nucleotides not matched to a gene: 8. The CDR3 contains 15 residues. CDR1 and CDR2 from the germline V gene are SEHNR and FQNEAQ (reference sequence). The CDR3 coding sequence is TGTGCCAGCAGATCCCGGGACAGCAACTCCTACGAGCAGTACTTC. Its translation is CASRSRDSNSYEQYF.

The rearrangement uses TRBV4-2 and TRBJ2-1; D unresolved. V lost 0 bases and J lost 8, with 11 bases in between. Per germline, CDR1 LGHNA and CDR2 YNFKEQ. The CDR3 covers 14 residues. The CDR3 here is CASSQDALAYEQFF. DNA of the CDR3: TGTGCCAGCAGCCAAGATGCACTTGCTTATGAGCAGTTCTTC.

The V call is TRBV7-9, the J call TRBJ1-2, with a tentative D call TRBD1 (6 bases). V dropped 5 bases and J dropped 4 bases, with 14 bases sitting between them. There are 14 residues in the CDR3. The germline CDR1 and CDR2 sequences are SEHNR and FQNEAQ (reference sequence). The CDR3 protein is CASSPRRGSYGYTF. CDR3 sequence (DNA): TGTGCCAGCAGCCCCCGCAGGGGTTCCTATGGCTACACCTTC.

The CDR3 reads CASSELGAPSYEQYF. CDR3 nucleotides: TGTGCCAGCAGCGAATTGGGGGCCCCCTCCTACGAGCAGTACTTC. The chain couples TRBV9 to TRBJ2-7; possibly TRBD1 for D (6 bases). The CDR3 runs to 15 residues. Germline V gene sequence: CDR1 SGDLS, CDR2 YYNGEE. Trimming left V 3 bases short and J 0 bases short, with 13 bases between. Using reference TRBV9 and TRBJ2-7 for the parts outside the CDR3, the full variable domain is DSGVTQTPKHLITATGQRVTLRCSPRSGDLSVYWYQQSLDQGLQFLIQYYNGEERAKGNILERFSAQQFPDLHSELNLSSLELGDSALYFCASSELGAPSYEQYFGPGTRLTVT.

This chain links TRBV19 with TRBJ2-1, with 9 bases matching TRBD2. With 3 bases clipped from V and 8 bases from J, the junction kept 5 bases outside the gene matches. CDR1 is LNHDA, CDR2 SQIVND, per germline (reference sequence). This CDR3 is 14 amino acids long. The CDR3 reads CASSIGSGRDEQFF. The CDR3 coding sequence is TGTGCCAGTAGTATCGGTAGCGGGAGAGATGAGCAGTTCTTC.

For the CDR3, the DNA is TGTGCCAGTAGTATTGGAGCAGGGAGGCAAGAGACCCAGTACTTC. Translation: CASSIGAGRQETQYF. The chain uses TRBV19 and TRBJ2-5; weak D call: TRBD2 (6 bases). This CDR3 is built from 15 residues. V was cut by 3 bases and J by 2 bases, with 13 bases left in between. Germline values: CDR1 LNHDA, CDR2 SQIVND (reference sequence).

The gene calls are TRBV9 and TRBJ2-2; D not certain. The CDR3 is 15 residues long. With 0 bases removed from V and 3 bases from J, the gap between germline ends came to 9 bases. In germline, CDR1 is SGDLS, CDR2 YYNGEE. This CDR3 is CASSVEDPDTGELFF. CDR3 nucleotide sequence: TGTGCCAGCAGCGTAGAGGACCCCGACACCGGGGAGCTGTTTTTT.

J is TRBJ2-3 and V is TRBV4-2; weak D call: TRBD1 (5 bases). The V and J ends lost 0 bases and 4 bases respectively, with 11 bases between them. The CDR3 length is 15 residues. Looked up from germline, CDR1 is LGHNA and CDR2 is YNFKEQ. The CDR3 DNA sequence: TGTGCCAGCAGCCAAGAGATCCAGGGCCCAGATACGCAGTATTTT. Translating it yields CASSQEIQGPDTQYF.